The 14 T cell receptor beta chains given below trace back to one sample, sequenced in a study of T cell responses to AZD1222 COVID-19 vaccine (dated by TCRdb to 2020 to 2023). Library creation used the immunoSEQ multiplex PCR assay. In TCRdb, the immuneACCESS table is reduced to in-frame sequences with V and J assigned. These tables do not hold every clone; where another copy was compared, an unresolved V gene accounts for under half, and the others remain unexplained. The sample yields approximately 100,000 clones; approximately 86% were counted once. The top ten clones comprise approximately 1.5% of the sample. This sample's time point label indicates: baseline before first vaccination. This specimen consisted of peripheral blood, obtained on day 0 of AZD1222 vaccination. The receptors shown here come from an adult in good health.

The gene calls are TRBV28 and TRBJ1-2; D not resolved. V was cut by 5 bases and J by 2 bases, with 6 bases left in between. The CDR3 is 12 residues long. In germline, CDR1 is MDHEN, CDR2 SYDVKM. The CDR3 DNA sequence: TGTGCCAGCAGTCCCTCGAACTATGGCTACACCTTC. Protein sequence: CASSPSNYGYTF.

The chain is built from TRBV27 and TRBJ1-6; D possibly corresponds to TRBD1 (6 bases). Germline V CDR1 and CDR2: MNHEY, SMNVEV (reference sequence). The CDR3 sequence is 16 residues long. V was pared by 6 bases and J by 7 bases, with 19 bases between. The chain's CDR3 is CASRPHGGAPNSPLHF. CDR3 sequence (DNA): TGTGCCAGCAGACCCCACGGGGGGGCCCCAAATTCACCCCTCCACTTT.

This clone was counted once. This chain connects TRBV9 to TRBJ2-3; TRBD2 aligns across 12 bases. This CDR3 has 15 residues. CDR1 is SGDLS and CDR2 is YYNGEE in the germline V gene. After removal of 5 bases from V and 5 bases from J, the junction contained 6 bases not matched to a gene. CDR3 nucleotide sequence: TGTGCCAGCAGTGCGCCGGGACTAGCGGGAGATACGCAGTATTTT. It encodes CASSAPGLAGDTQYF.

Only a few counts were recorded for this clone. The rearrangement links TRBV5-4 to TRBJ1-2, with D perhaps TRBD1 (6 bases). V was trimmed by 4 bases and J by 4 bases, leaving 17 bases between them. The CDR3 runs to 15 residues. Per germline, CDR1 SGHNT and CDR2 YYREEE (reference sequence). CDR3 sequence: CASSLQGEEGYGYTF. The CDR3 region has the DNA TGTGCCAGCAGCCTACAGGGTGAAGAGGGCTATGGCTACACCTTC.

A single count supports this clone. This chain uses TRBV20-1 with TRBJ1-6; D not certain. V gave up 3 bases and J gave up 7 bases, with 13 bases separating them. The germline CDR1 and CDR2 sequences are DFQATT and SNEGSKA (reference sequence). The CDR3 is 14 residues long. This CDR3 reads CSASFKNGNSPLHF. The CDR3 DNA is TGCAGTGCTAGTTTTAAAAACGGGAATTCACCCCTCCACTTT.

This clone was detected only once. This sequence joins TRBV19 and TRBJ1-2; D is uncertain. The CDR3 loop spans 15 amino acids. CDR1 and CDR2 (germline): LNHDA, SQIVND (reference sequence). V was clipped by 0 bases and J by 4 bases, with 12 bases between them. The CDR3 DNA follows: TGTGCCAGTAGTATAGATGGGGAAGTAGGCTATGGCTACACCTTC. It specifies CASSIDGEVGYGYTF.

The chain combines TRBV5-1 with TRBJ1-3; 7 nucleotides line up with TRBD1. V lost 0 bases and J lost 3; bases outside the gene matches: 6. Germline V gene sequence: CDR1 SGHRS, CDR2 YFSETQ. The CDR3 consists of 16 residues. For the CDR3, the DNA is TGCGCCAGCAGCTTGGGTGCAGGGGGAGGTGGAAACACCATATATTTT. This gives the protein CASSLGAGGGGNTIYF. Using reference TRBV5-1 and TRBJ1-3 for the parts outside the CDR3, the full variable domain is KAGVTQTPRYLIKTRGQQVTLSCSPISGHRSVSWYQQTPGQGLQFLFEYFSETQRNKGNFPGRFSGRQFSNSRSEMNVSTLELGDSALYLCASSLGAGGGGNTIYFGEGSWLTVV.

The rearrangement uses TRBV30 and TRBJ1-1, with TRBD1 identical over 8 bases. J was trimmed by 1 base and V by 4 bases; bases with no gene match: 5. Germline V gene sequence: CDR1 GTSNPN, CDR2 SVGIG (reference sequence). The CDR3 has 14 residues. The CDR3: CAWMTGVQNTEAFF. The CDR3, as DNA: TGTGCCTGGATGACAGGGGTCCAGAACACTGAAGCTTTCTTT.

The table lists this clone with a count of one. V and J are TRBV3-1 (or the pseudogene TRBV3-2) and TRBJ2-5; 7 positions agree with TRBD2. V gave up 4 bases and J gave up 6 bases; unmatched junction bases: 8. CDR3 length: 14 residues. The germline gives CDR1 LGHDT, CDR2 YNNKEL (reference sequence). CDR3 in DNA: TGTGCCAGCAGCCTCGGGACTACCAGGCAGACCCAGTACTTC. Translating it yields CASSLGTTRQTQYF.

The CDR3 coding sequence is TGCGCCAGCAGCACGCGGACGGTAAGCTCCTACAATGAGCAGTTCTTC. Its translation is CASSTRTVSSYNEQFF. The rearrangement links TRBV5-1 to TRBJ2-1; D gene unclear. Germline V lookup: CDR1 SGHRS, CDR2 YFSETQ. The CDR3 runs to 16 residues. Trimming took off 4 bases at V and 0 bases at J, with 14 bases between the two ends. The variable domain in full, with the rest retrieved from reference TRBV5-1 and TRBJ2-1, is KAGVTQTPRYLIKTRGQQVTLSCSPISGHRSVSWYQQTPGQGLQFLFEYFSETQRNKGNFPGRFSGRQFSNSRSEMNVSTLELGDSALYLCASSTRTVSSYNEQFFGPGTRLTVL.

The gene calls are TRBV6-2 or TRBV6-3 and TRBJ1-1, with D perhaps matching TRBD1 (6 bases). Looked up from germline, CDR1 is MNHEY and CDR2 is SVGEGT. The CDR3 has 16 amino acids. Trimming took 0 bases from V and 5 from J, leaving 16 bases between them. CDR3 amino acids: CASSYSNGGPRTEAFF. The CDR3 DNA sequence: TGTGCCAGCAGTTACTCGAATGGGGGGCCCAGGACTGAAGCTTTCTTT.

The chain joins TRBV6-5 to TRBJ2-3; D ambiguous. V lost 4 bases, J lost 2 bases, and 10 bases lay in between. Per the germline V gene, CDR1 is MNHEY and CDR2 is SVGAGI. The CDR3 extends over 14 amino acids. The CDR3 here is CASSFRPNTDTQYF. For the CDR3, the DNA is TGTGCCAGCAGTTTTCGACCCAACACAGATACGCAGTATTTT.

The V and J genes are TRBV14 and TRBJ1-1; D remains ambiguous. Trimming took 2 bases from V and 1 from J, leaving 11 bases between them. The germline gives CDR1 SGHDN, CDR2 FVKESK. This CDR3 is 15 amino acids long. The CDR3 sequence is CASSQWNLRNTEAFF. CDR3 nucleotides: TGTGCCAGCAGCCAATGGAACCTCAGGAACACTGAAGCTTTCTTT.

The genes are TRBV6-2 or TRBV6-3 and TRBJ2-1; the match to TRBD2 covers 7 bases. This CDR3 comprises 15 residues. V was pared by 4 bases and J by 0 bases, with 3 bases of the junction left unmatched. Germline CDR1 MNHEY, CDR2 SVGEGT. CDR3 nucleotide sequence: TGTGCCAGCAGTTTAGCGGGTGTCTCCTACAATGAGCAGTTCTTC. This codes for CASSLAGVSYNEQFF.